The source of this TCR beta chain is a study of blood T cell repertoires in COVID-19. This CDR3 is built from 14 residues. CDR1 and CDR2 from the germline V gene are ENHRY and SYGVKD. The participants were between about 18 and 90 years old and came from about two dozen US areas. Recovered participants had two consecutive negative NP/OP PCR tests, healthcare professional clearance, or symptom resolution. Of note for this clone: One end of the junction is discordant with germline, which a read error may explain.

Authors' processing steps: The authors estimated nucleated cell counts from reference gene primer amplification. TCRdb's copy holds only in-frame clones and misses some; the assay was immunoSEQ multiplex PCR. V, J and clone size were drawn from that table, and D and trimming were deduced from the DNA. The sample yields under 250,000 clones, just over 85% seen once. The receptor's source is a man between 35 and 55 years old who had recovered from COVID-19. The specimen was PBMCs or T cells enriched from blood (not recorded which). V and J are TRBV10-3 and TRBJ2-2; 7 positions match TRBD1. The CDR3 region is CAITEGQTNGELFF. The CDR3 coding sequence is TGTGCCATCACTGAGGGACAGACTAACGGGGAGCTGTTTTTT.